The T cell receptor (beta chain) under discussion was sequenced for a study of a mutant IDH1 vaccine in newly diagnosed glioma. Overall study: Pretreatment consisted of radiotherapy, temozolomide, or both, with most receiving both.

Sequenced by immunoSEQ multiplex PCR; TCRdb stores in-frame clones only, minus some. The sample shows tens of thousands of clones, around 88% of them seen only once. As for time point: baseline, week 1 (first vaccination visit). This sample's treatment: pre-vaccination baseline after standard-of-care therapy. The study enrolled donors with new WHO grade 3 or 4 IDH1-mutant, ATRX-lost astrocytomas. Trimming took off 4 bases at V and 4 bases at J, with 15 bases between the two ends. Germline assignment: CDR1 SSHAT and CDR2 FNYEAQ (reference sequence). The CDR3 runs to 15 residues. This sequence was found in a woman aged 18-29 years with glioma. Some clones in this sample may be carry-over from other donors' samples. The rearrangement uses TRBV7-7 and TRBJ2-3, with D possibly being TRBD2 (7 bases). This specimen consisted of peripheral blood mononuclear cells (PBMCs), obtained from a glioma patient treated with radiotherapy, temozolomide or both. In DNA form, the CDR3 reads TGTGCCAGCAGCTCGGGTGGGGGGGCCGCAGATACGCAGTATTTT. Its translation: CASSSGGGAADTQYF.